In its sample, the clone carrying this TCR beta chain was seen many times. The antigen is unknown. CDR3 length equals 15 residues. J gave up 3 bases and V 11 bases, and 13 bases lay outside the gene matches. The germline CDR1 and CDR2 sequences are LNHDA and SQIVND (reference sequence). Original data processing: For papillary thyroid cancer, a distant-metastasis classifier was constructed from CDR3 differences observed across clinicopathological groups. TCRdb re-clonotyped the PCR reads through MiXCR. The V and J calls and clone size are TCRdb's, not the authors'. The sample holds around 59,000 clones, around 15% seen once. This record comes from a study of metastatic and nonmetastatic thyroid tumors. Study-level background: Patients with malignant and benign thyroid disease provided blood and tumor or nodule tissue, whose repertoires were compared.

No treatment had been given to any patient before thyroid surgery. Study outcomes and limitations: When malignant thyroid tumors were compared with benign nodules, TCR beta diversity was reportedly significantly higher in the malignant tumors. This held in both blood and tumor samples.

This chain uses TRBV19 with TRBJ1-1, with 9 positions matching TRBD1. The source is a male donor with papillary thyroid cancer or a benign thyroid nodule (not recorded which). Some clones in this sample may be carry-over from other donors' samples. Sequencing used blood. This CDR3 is CAASGGTGRHTEAFF. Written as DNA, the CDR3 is TGTGCCGCGAGTGGGGGGACAGGGAGGCACACTGAAGCTTTCTTT.